This passage covers 29 T cell receptor beta chains from one sample sequenced in a study of vaccination and CD4 T cells after COVID-19. Their specific antigens are unknown. An Oncomine TCR Beta short-read assay was used to sequence the DNA from cultured CD4+ T cells. Using its own MiXCR run on the PCR reads, TCRdb lists one record per CDR3 protein. The sample has fewer than 20,000 distinct CDR3 sequences; 45% to 65% are singletons. Treatment specified: approximately 9-day PBMC culture with coronavirus spike peptide pools or control peptides (ViraFEST assay). The specimen was cultured CD4+ T cells from blood, collected after SARS-CoV-2 vaccination. The receptors here all came from a human donor with COVID-19.

This chain uses TRBV5-1 with TRBJ2-2; D uncertain. V was trimmed by 4 bases and J by 2 bases, leaving 12 bases between them. CDR3 length equals 15 residues. The germline CDR1 and CDR2 sequences are SGHRS and YFSETQ. The CDR3 loop reads CASSPVRSNTGELFF. The CDR3 DNA is TGCGCCAGCAGCCCCGTACGGTCAAACACCGGGGAGCTGTTTTTT. The complete variable domain, with remaining parts taken from reference TRBV5-1 and TRBJ2-2, reads KAGVTQTPRYLIKTRGQQVTLSCSPISGHRSVSWYQQTPGQGLQFLFEYFSETQRNKGNFPGRFSGRQFSNSRSEMNVSTLELGDSALYLCASSPVRSNTGELFFGEGSRLTVL.

This clonotype was seen a single time. The chain employs TRBV12-3 or TRBV12-4 and TRBJ2-5, with a tentative D call TRBD1 (7 bases). The V end lost 6 bases, the J end lost 8 bases, and 16 bases lay between the germline ends. The CDR3 runs to 13 residues. CDR3 sequence reads: CASRAGGGSTQYF. The CDR3, as DNA: TGTGCCAGCAGAGCTGGAGGGGGCTCTACCCAGTACTTC.

This chain joins TRBV9 and TRBJ2-7; D remains unclear. Between the trimmed V and J ends, which lost 2 bases and 1 base, there was a span of 10 bases. CDR1 and CDR2 from the germline V gene are SGDLS and YYNGEE. The length of the CDR3 is 14 residues. The CDR3 region is CASSVTGSSYEQYF. The CDR3 DNA is TGTGCCAGCAGCGTCACCGGGTCTTCCTACGAGCAGTACTTC.

This clonotype was found a few times. V gene TRBV5-4 combines with J gene TRBJ1-2; D not certain. The CDR3 is 13 residues long. Germline assignment: CDR1 SGHNT and CDR2 YYREEE (reference sequence). Trimming removed 4 bases from V and 6 bases from J, with 13 bases in between. The CDR3: CASSPVSDHGYTF. In DNA, the CDR3 is TGTGCCAGCAGCCCCGTCTCTGATCATGGCTACACCTTC.

This clonotype was seen only a few times. This chain links TRBV6-1 with TRBJ2-1; 13 bases match TRBD2. Unmatched junction bases numbered 7, after V lost 7 bases and J lost 7 bases. The CDR3 spans 15 residues. Germline CDR1 and CDR2: MNHNS and SASEGT. CDR3 nucleotides: TGTGCCAGCAAAGAACTGGGACTAGCGGGGAATGAGCAGTTCTTC. It specifies CASKELGLAGNEQFF.

V is TRBV28 and J is TRBJ2-6; D may be TRBD2 (6 bases). CDR1 and CDR2 (germline): MDHEN, SYDVKM. With 11 bases removed from V and 0 bases from J, the gap between germline ends came to 17 bases. The CDR3 extends over 16 amino acids. This chain's CDR3 is CAAGGVWGSGANVLTF. The CDR3 region has the DNA TGTGCCGCGGGCGGGGTCTGGGGCTCTGGGGCCAACGTCCTGACTTTC.

This clonotype occurred a few times. The V gene is TRBV7-9, the J gene TRBJ2-3; TRBD2 might be the D (7 bases). In germline, CDR1 is SEHNR, CDR2 FQNEAQ (reference sequence). The CDR3 totals 17 residues. Trimming stripped 5 bases from V and 4 bases from J, with 22 bases between. The CDR3 DNA is TGTGCCAGCAGCCCTTGGGGGGGCGGGGTCTTTCCAGATACGCAGTATTTT. Protein: CASSPWGGGVFPDTQYF.

Sample share makes this clonotype medium-sized. This rearrangement joins TRBV7-3 to TRBJ1-1, with unresolved D. Trimming pared 5 bases from V and 6 bases from J, leaving 13 bases between. CDR3 length equals 13 residues. Germline V lookup: CDR1 SGHTA, CDR2 FQGTGA. The CDR3 nucleotides are TGTGCCAGCAGCCCAACCCCGGGCGCTGAAGCTTTCTTT. Translating it yields CASSPTPGAEAFF. Drawing the rest from reference TRBV7-3 and TRBJ1-1, the complete variable domain is GAGVSQTPSNKVTEKGKYVELRCDPISGHTALYWYRQSLGQGPEFLIYFQGTGAADDSGLPNDRFFAVRPEGSVSTLKIQRTERGDSAVYLCASSPTPGAEAFFGQGTRLTVV.

This chain connects TRBV27 to TRBJ2-2, with 8 positions matching TRBD1. This CDR3 contains 16 residues. The germline CDR1 and CDR2 sequences are MNHEY and SMNVEV (reference sequence). V dropped 5 bases and J dropped 6; count of bases not matched to a gene: 11. The CDR3 is CASSPTTGGGPGELFF. DNA for the CDR3: TGTGCCAGCAGTCCGACAACAGGGGGAGGACCCGGGGAGCTGTTTTTT.

This clonotype was found a few times. This chain links TRBV7-9 with TRBJ2-2, with D unclear. There are 12 residues in the CDR3. Germline V gene lookup returns CDR1 SEHNR and CDR2 FQNEAQ (reference sequence). Deletions cut 2 bases from V and 4 bases from J, with 2 bases between. The CDR3 reads CASSLFTGELFF. In DNA, the CDR3 is TGTGCCAGCAGCTTATTCACCGGGGAGCTGTTTTTT.

The chain is built from TRBV7-2 and TRBJ2-7; D remains ambiguous. The CDR3 is made up of 12 amino acids. Germline lookup yields CDR1 SGHTA and CDR2 FQGNSA. Deletions cut 2 bases from V and 9 bases from J, with 11 bases between. The CDR3 sequence: CASSLSDIRQYF. CDR3 bases: TGTGCCAGCAGCTTAAGCGACATCAGGCAGTACTTC.

V gene TRBV19 combines with J gene TRBJ2-5, with a tentative D call TRBD1 (6 bases). Germline lookup yields CDR1 LNHDA and CDR2 SQIVND (reference sequence). V lost 4 bases to trimming and J lost 3 bases, with 15 bases between them. The CDR3 totals 15 residues. CDR3 loop: CASSTYGQGKETQYF. The DNA of the CDR3 is TGTGCCAGTAGTACGTACGGGCAGGGGAAAGAGACCCAGTACTTC.

The genes are TRBV6-1 and TRBJ2-3; 7 nucleotides line up with TRBD1. V gave up 5 bases and J gave up 7 bases; unmatched junction bases: 12. The germline V gene has CDR1 MNHNS and CDR2 SASEGT. CDR3 length: 15 amino acids. The CDR3 protein is CASSKQGISTYTQYF. In nucleotides, the CDR3 is TGTGCCAGCAGTAAACAGGGGATTTCCACTTATACGCAGTATTTT.

V is TRBV19 and J is TRBJ1-5; D ambiguous. Germline CDR1 is LNHDA and CDR2 is SQIVND (reference sequence). The ends were cut back, 3 bases at V and 3 bases at J, with 6 bases in the middle. This CDR3 has 13 residues. CDR3: CASSIEPNQPQHF. CDR3 bases: TGTGCCAGTAGTATTGAACCCAATCAGCCCCAGCATTTT.

This chain uses TRBV20-1 with TRBJ2-6, with D possibly TRBD1 on 6 matching bases. This CDR3 contains 18 residues. Trimming removed 0 bases at V and 0 bases at J, with 15 bases between. Germline V CDR1 and CDR2: DFQATT, SNEGSKA (reference sequence). The CDR3 loop is CSARDDRSVSSGANVLTF. CDR3 DNA: TGCAGTGCTAGAGATGACAGGTCCGTAAGCTCTGGGGCCAACGTCCTGACTTTC.

The genes are TRBV7-6 and TRBJ2-7; no clear D gene. The CDR3 is made up of 15 amino acids. Germline V gene data show CDR1 as SGHVS and CDR2 as FNYEAQ. V lost 2 bases and J lost 2, with 13 bases in between. In DNA form, the CDR3 reads TGTGCCAGCAGCTTAACCCCTGACTGGACCTACGAGCAGTACTTC. Its translation: CASSLTPDWTYEQYF.

The genes are TRBV20-1 and TRBJ2-7, with TRBD1 matching 10 bases. CDR1 is DFQATT and CDR2 is SNEGSKA in the germline V gene (reference sequence). There are 13 residues in the CDR3. V was clipped by 7 bases and J by 3 bases; unmatched bases: 6. Here the CDR3 reads CSVKGQGSYEQYF. The CDR3 nucleotides read TGCAGTGTTAAGGGACAGGGGAGCTACGAGCAGTACTTC.

This clonotype was counted only a few times. The chain links TRBV7-9 to TRBJ1-2; 8 positions match TRBD1. The V gene end was trimmed by 2 bases and the J gene end by 4 bases; junction bases not matched to a gene: 3. Germline-derived CDR1 and CDR2 are SEHNR and FQNEAQ (reference sequence). The CDR3 has 14 residues. The chain's CDR3 is CASSLMGQAYGYTF. The CDR3 DNA reads TGTGCCAGCAGCTTAATGGGACAGGCCTATGGCTACACCTTC.

The V gene is TRBV20-1, the J gene TRBJ2-3; 8 bases align to TRBD1. With V trimmed by 7 bases and J by 4 bases, 10 bases remained unmatched. Germline CDR1 is DFQATT and CDR2 is SNEGSKA (reference sequence). The length of the CDR3 is 14 residues. CDR3 sequence reads: CSVGTGYYSDTQYF. The CDR3 nucleotides read TGCAGTGTTGGGACAGGATACTACTCAGATACGCAGTATTTT.

This clonotype was seen more than once but under ten times. The rearrangement uses TRBV5-1 and TRBJ1-6; a possible D gene is TRBD1 (6 bases). The CDR3 totals 16 residues. Germline loops: CDR1 SGHRS, CDR2 YFSETQ. Trimming took 4 bases from V and 3 from J, leaving 14 bases between them. CDR3 bases: TGCGCCAGCAGCGATACCGGGACAAACTATAATTCACCCCTCCACTTT. Amino acids: CASSDTGTNYNSPLHF.

The chain carries TRBV20-1 and TRBJ2-1; 9 nucleotides match TRBD2. The ends lost 0 bases at V and 9 bases at J; junction bases unmatched: 6. The length of the CDR3 is 14 residues. Germline CDR1 and CDR2: DFQATT and SNEGSKA (reference sequence). CDR3 sequence: CSARDRVAGVEQFF. In DNA form, the CDR3 reads TGCAGTGCTAGAGATCGAGTAGCGGGGGTTGAGCAGTTCTTC.

This chain uses TRBV7-2 with TRBJ2-2, with TRBD1 identical over 8 bases. Germline V gene sequence: CDR1 SGHTA, CDR2 FQGNSA. J was trimmed by 4 bases and V by 6 bases; bases with no gene match: 4. CDR3 size: 14 residues. CDR3 sequence reads: CASSTGGFTGELFF. The CDR3 nucleotides are TGTGCCAGCAGTACAGGGGGTTTCACCGGGGAGCTGTTTTTT. Full variable domain (remainder filled in from reference TRBV7-2 and TRBJ2-2): GAGVSQSPSNKVTEKGKDVELRCDPISGHTALYWYRQSLGQGLEFLIYFQGNSAPDKSGLPSDRFSAERTGGSVSTLTIQRTQQEDSAVYLCASSTGGFTGELFFGEGSRLTVL.

The V and J genes are TRBV19 and TRBJ1-5; 7 nucleotides match TRBD1. CDR1 and CDR2 (germline): LNHDA, SQIVND (reference sequence). CDR3 length: 15 residues. V lost 7 bases, J lost 6 bases, and 12 bases stayed unmatched. CDR3 in amino acids: CASTPRDSGLQPQHF. CDR3 bases: TGTGCCAGTACTCCTAGGGACAGCGGGCTTCAGCCCCAGCATTTT. The entire variable domain, with the rest obtained from reference TRBV19 and TRBJ1-5, is as follows: DGGITQSPKYLFRKEGQNVTLSCEQNLNHDAMYWYRQDPGQGLRLIYYSQIVNDFQKGDIAEGYSVSREKKESFPLTVTSAQKNPTAFYLCASTPRDSGLQPQHFGDGTRLSIL.

This chain uses TRBV7-9 with TRBJ2-7, with 7 bases identical to TRBD1. Per germline, CDR1 SEHNR and CDR2 FQNEAQ (reference sequence). J was trimmed by 0 bases and V by 4 bases; bases with no gene match: 0. The CDR3 is made up of 13 amino acids. In nucleotides, the CDR3 is TGTGCCAGCAGCTGGGACAGCTCCTACGAGCAGTACTTC. Translating gives CASSWDSSYEQYF.

CDR3: CASVYRGADTQYF. DNA for the CDR3: TGTGCCAGCGTTTACCGGGGCGCAGATACGCAGTATTTT. This rearrangement joins TRBV6-1 to TRBJ2-3; D tentatively reads TRBD1 or TRBD2 (5 bases each). CDR3 length: 13 amino acids. Trimming cost V 8 bases and J 4 bases, with 13 bases left between them. Germline V gene data show CDR1 as MNHNS and CDR2 as SASEGT.

The chain links TRBV21-1 to TRBJ2-1. TRBV21-1 is annotated as a pseudogene. The CDR3 runs 12 residues. The CDR3: CASPRLYNEQFF. The CDR3 coding sequence is TGTGCCAGCCCCCGATTGTACAATGAGCAGTTCTTC.

This chain links TRBV3-1 with TRBJ2-5; D perhaps matches TRBD2 (5 bases). Germline V CDR1 and CDR2: LGHDT, YNNKEL (reference sequence). The CDR3 length is 13 residues. The V end lost 4 bases, the J end lost 5 bases, and 11 bases lay between the germline ends. CDR3 residues: CASSPRRRETQYF. CDR3 sequence (DNA): TGTGCCAGCAGCCCCCGGCGGAGGGAGACCCAGTACTTC.

This sequence joins TRBV20-1 and TRBJ2-1; D uncertain. Trimming stripped 6 bases from V and 7 bases from J, with 16 bases between. Germline lookup yields CDR1 DFQATT and CDR2 SNEGSKA (reference sequence). This CDR3 region has 13 residues. CDR3 bases: TGCAGTGCCGTCCAGCCGGGCCTAAATGAGCAGTTCTTC. Its protein product is CSAVQPGLNEQFF.

This clonotype has a handful of counts. The junction and the germline gene differ at one end; a read error may be behind it. V is TRBV27 and J is TRBJ2-5, with D unclear. CDR1 is MNHEY and CDR2 is SMNVEV in the germline V gene (reference sequence). The CDR3 has 14 residues. DNA of the CDR3: TGTGCCAGCAGTTCCTGGGAACAGCAAGGGACCCAGTACTTC. Its translation: CASSSWEQQGTQYF.